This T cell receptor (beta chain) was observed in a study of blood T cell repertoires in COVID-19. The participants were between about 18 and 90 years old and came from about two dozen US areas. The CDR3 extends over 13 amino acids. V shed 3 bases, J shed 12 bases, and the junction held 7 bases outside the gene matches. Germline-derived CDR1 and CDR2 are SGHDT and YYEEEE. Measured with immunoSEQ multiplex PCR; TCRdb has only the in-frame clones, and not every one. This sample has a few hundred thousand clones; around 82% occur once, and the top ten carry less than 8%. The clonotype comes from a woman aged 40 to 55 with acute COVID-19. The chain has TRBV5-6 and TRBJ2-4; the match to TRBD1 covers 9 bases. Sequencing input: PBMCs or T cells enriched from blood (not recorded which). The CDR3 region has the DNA TGTGCCAGCAGCTCCGGACAGGGGATGAGTCAGTACTTC. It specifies CASSSGQGMSQYF.